One sample yielded the 27 T cell receptor beta chains listed below, sequenced in a study of patients and donors after allogeneic stem cell transplantation. Each CDR3 protein gets one entry after TCRdb re-called the RT-PCR reads with MiXCR. The sample yields about a million distinct CDR3 sequences, 18% seen once. Sequenced material: blood, either unsorted or a sorted T cell fraction (not recorded which). The source is a human donor who was either an allogeneic HSCT recipient or a stem cell or donor lymphocyte infusion donor (not recorded which). It is not recorded whose cells these are; they may come from a transplant donor.

This chain connects TRBV21-1 to TRBJ2-7; no check of the table's D call, TRBD1, against the DNA was made. TRBV21-1 is noted as a pseudogene. The CDR3 runs to 14 residues. CDR3 amino acids: CASSKETDSTEQYF. The CDR3 DNA sequence: TGTGCCAGCAGCAAAGAGACAGACTCCACTGAGCAGTACTTC.

This clonotype was seen repeatedly, ten times or more. This chain links TRBV24-1 with TRBJ1-5; D gene ambiguous. Germline values: CDR1 KGHDR, CDR2 SFDVKD. This CDR3 comprises 13 residues. Deletions cut 6 bases from V and 4 bases from J, with 9 bases between. CDR3 residues: CATSLGGNQPQHF. The CDR3 DNA follows: TGTGCCACCAGTCTAGGCGGGAATCAGCCCCAGCATTTT.

This clonotype was counted only a few times. V usage is TRBV4-1 and J usage is TRBJ2-3, with 16 bases matching TRBD2. Germline loops: CDR1 MGHRA, CDR2 YSYEKL. The CDR3 totals 18 residues. Trimming at V came to 4 bases and at J to 1 base, leaving 5 bases not matched to a gene. DNA for the CDR3: TGCGCCAGCAGCCTGGGACTAGCGGGAGGGCTAGGCACAGATACGCAGTATTTT. Its protein is CASSLGLAGGLGTDTQYF.

This chain connects TRBV20-1 to TRBJ1-4; no clear D gene. This CDR3 has 12 amino acids. CDR1 and CDR2 from the germline V gene are DFQATT and SNEGSKA (reference sequence). The germline V and J ends were trimmed by 0 bases and 12 bases, with 11 bases remaining between them. In DNA, the CDR3 is TGCAGTGCTAGAGACCCCCGGGCTCAACTGTTTTTT. This encodes CSARDPRAQLFF.

This clonotype was seen more than once but under ten times. The rearrangement joins TRBV21-1 to TRBJ2-5; the table's D call, TRBD2, has no DNA check behind it. TRBV21-1 is a pseudogene. The CDR3 runs 18 residues. CDR3 amino acids: CASSKEVVWTSGGETQYF. The CDR3 DNA reads TGTGCCAGCAGCAAAGAGGTGGTATGGACTAGCGGAGGGGAGACCCAGTACTTC.

The sample holds many counts of this clonotype. The J gene is TRBJ2-5, the V gene TRBV24-1; the D gene could be TRBD1 or TRBD2 (6 bases each). Looked up from germline, CDR1 is KGHDR and CDR2 is SFDVKD. V was shortened by 3 bases and J by 5 bases, with 12 bases between the two germline ends. There are 14 residues in the CDR3. This CDR3 reads CATSDPTGRETQYF. CDR3 nucleotides: TGTGCCACCAGTGATCCTACAGGGAGGGAGACCCAGTACTTC.

This clonotype was counted between two and nine times. The chain links TRBV2 to TRBJ2-7, with D uncertain. V dropped 6 bases and J dropped 2 bases, with 14 bases sitting between them. The CDR3 is made up of 14 amino acids. The germline V gene encodes CDR1 SNHLY and CDR2 FYNNEI. The CDR3 protein is CASRGGPIPYEQYF. DNA of the CDR3: TGTGCCAGCAGGGGCGGACCCATACCCTACGAGCAGTACTTC.

This clonotype has more than one count but fewer than ten. The V gene is TRBV30, the J gene TRBJ1-5; possibly TRBD1 for D (6 bases). CDR3 size: 16 residues. Germline CDR1 and CDR2: GTSNPN and SVGIG (reference sequence). V lost 3 bases, J lost 6 bases, and 21 bases lay in between. The chain's CDR3 is CAWRTKTDRSVQPQHF. The CDR3 DNA reads as TGTGCCTGGAGAACGAAGACAGACAGGTCGGTTCAGCCCCAGCATTTT.

This clonotype was seen only a few times. The gene calls are TRBV4-1 and TRBJ1-1; D ambiguous. Germline CDR1 reads MGHRA; CDR2 reads YSYEKL. There are 16 residues in the CDR3. V was pared by 3 bases and J by 4 bases, with 18 bases between. The CDR3 DNA reads TGCGCCAGCAGCCACGGCCCGGGGAGTGTAGGCACTGAAGCTTTCTTT. Translation gives CASSHGPGSVGTEAFF.

CDR3 DNA: TGTGCCAGCAGTTTGAATGGGGCGAACTATGGCTACACCTTC. This translates into CASSLNGANYGYTF. V usage is TRBV27 and J usage is TRBJ1-2; D might be TRBD1 (5 bases). Germline V gene lookup returns CDR1 MNHEY and CDR2 SMNVEV (reference sequence). Trimming took off 3 bases at V and 2 bases at J, with 10 bases between the two ends. The CDR3 spans 14 residues.

This clonotype was observed many times. The V call is TRBV12-3 or TRBV12-4, the J call TRBJ1-5, with 8 nucleotides matching TRBD1. With V trimmed by 6 bases and J by 2 bases, 9 bases remained unmatched. The CDR3 has 16 amino acids. The CDR3: CASSRQGRGGNQPQHF. For the CDR3, the DNA is TGTGCCAGCAGCCGACAGGGGCGCGGGGGCAATCAGCCCCAGCATTTT.

The V and J genes are TRBV20-1 and TRBJ1-1; D is unresolved. The length of the CDR3 is 12 residues. Trimming shortened V by 0 bases and J by 4 bases, and 6 bases separated the two germline ends. Germline loops: CDR1 DFQATT, CDR2 SNEGSKA (reference sequence). The CDR3 loop reads CSAREPSTEAFF. In DNA, the CDR3 is TGCAGTGCTAGAGAGCCGAGCACTGAAGCTTTCTTT.

A few counts support this clonotype. The chain carries TRBV7-3 and TRBJ2-1, with D possibly matching TRBD2 (7 bases). Trimming took off 2 bases at V and 0 bases at J, with 17 bases between the two ends. Germline lookup yields CDR1 SGHTA and CDR2 FQGTGA. The CDR3 totals 18 residues. CDR3 region: CASSLSGGHVSSYNEQFF. The CDR3 region has the DNA TGTGCCAGCAGCTTATCGGGGGGCCATGTCAGCTCCTACAATGAGCAGTTCTTC.

V gene TRBV9 combines with J gene TRBJ2-2; 7 nucleotides match TRBD2. V gave up 0 bases and J gave up 5 bases; unmatched junction bases: 4. Germline CDR1 reads SGDLS; CDR2 reads YYNGEE. This CDR3 has 15 amino acids. CDR3 sequence reads: CASSVVGGRTGELFF. Written as DNA, the CDR3 is TGTGCCAGCAGCGTAGTCGGGGGGAGGACCGGGGAGCTGTTTTTT.

The J gene is TRBJ2-7, the V gene TRBV21-1; the D call of TRBD2 is as the table states it, not checked on the DNA. TRBV21-1 is an annotated pseudogene. CDR3 length: 16 amino acids. Here the CDR3 DNA reads TGTGCCAGCAGCAAAGAGGGGGCCTCCCGTCCCTGGGAGCAGTACTTC. It codes for CASSKEGASRPWEQYF.

The table lists this clonotype with a few counts. This sequence joins TRBV29-1 and TRBJ2-7; 12 bases are a match to TRBD2. This CDR3 has 14 residues. Germline V gives CDR1 SQVTM, CDR2 ANQGSEA. The J segment lost 5 bases and the V segment lost 4 bases, leaving 6 bases of the junction unmatched. CDR3 nucleotide sequence: TGCAGCGTTGCCCGGACTAGCGGGACCGACGAGCAGTACTTC. This translates into CSVARTSGTDEQYF.

This clonotype has just a few counts. The chain recombines TRBV5-1 with TRBJ2-7; a weak D match, TRBD1 (6 bases). CDR3 length: 12 amino acids. The germline V gene has CDR1 SGHRS and CDR2 YFSETQ. V dropped 5 bases and J dropped 5 bases, with 11 bases sitting between them. CDR3 nucleotide sequence: TGCGCCAGCAGACTACAGGGTAACGAGCAGTACTTC. Translation: CASRLQGNEQYF.

This clonotype was found a few times. An end of the junction does not agree with germline; a read error may underlie this. This chain joins TRBV5-6 and TRBJ2-4, with a tentative D call TRBD1 (6 bases). In germline, CDR1 is SGHDT, CDR2 YYEEEE. The CDR3 extends over 16 amino acids. The CDR3 loop reads CASSTPQGRAKNSQYF. DNA for the CDR3: TGTGCCAGCAGCACACCCCAGGGGAGAGCCAAAAACAGTCAGTACTTC.

This clonotype was seen at least ten times. V is TRBV5-1 and J is TRBJ2-2; TRBD1 is a possible D gene (5 bases). With 4 bases removed from V and 0 bases from J, the gap between germline ends came to 13 bases. Per the germline V gene, CDR1 is SGHRS and CDR2 is YFSETQ. This CDR3 comprises 16 residues. CDR3 protein: CASSPLGEPNTGELFF. The CDR3, as DNA: TGCGCCAGCAGCCCCTTAGGGGAACCGAACACCGGGGAGCTGTTTTTT.

The chain has TRBV6-5 and TRBJ1-3, with D hard to call. This CDR3 contains 16 residues. Trimming left V 2 bases short and J 0 bases short, with 11 bases between. Germline CDR1 reads MNHEY; CDR2 reads SVGAGI. The CDR3 spells CASSYGGRNSGNTIYF. The CDR3 region has the DNA TGTGCCAGCAGTTACGGAGGACGAAACTCTGGAAACACCATATATTTT.

In its sample, this clonotype was seen a few times. V gene TRBV7-2 combines with J gene TRBJ2-3, with a tentative D call TRBD2 (5 bases). CDR3 length: 14 residues. Per the germline V gene, CDR1 is SGHTA and CDR2 is FQGNSA. V was cut by 5 bases and J by 7 bases, with 16 bases left in between. CDR3 amino acids: CASSAPEVVHTQYF. The CDR3 bases are TGTGCCAGCAGCGCACCGGAGGTGGTACATACGCAGTATTTT.

The V call is TRBV21-1, the J call TRBJ2-6. TRBV21-1 is assigned pseudogene status. The CDR3 runs to 14 residues. CDR3 sequence: CASPPNSGANVLTF. CDR3 DNA: TGTGCCAGCCCCCCGAACTCTGGGGCCAACGTCCTGACTTTC.

This clonotype came up once. This chain connects TRBV11-3 to TRBJ2-1, with TRBD2 as a possible D gene (6 bases). CDR1 is SGHNT and CDR2 is YENEEA in the germline V gene. Trimming stripped 0 bases from V and 8 bases from J, with 17 bases between. The CDR3 sequence is 16 residues long. CDR3 residues: CASSLDLWGERDEQFF. The CDR3 nucleotides read TGTGCCAGCAGCTTAGATCTATGGGGGGAGCGGGATGAGCAGTTCTTC.

This clonotype was seen a few times. The V call is TRBV4-1, the J call TRBJ2-1, with no clear D. The CDR3 is 12 amino acids. Trimming pared 4 bases from V and 8 bases from J, leaving 9 bases between. CDR1 MGHRA and CDR2 YSYEKL come from the germline V gene. The CDR3 nucleotides are TGCGCCAGCAGCCCAGAGGCGCATGAGCAGTTCTTC. Its translation: CASSPEAHEQFF.

With respect to this clonotype: The junction does not match germline at one end; this may be a read error. This rearrangement joins TRBV7-7 to TRBJ2-3, with no clear D. The germline CDR1 and CDR2 sequences are SSHAT and FNYEAQ (reference sequence). The CDR3 sequence is 13 residues long. The CDR3 loop reads CASSPYGTDTQYF. In DNA, the CDR3 is TGTGCTAGCAGCCCCTATGGCACAGATACGCAGTATTTT. The complete variable domain, with remaining parts taken from reference TRBV7-7 and TRBJ2-3, reads GAGVSQSPRYKVTKRGQDVTLRCDPISSHATLYWYQQALGQGPEFLTYFNYEAQPDKSGLPSDRFSAERPEGSISTLTIQRTEQRDSAMYRCASSPYGTDTQYFGPGTRLTVL.

In the case of this clonotype: Its ends do not fully match the called genes, so a read error is possible. The chain combines TRBV6-2 or TRBV6-3 with TRBJ2-6, with 8 bases that match TRBD1. In germline, CDR1 is MNHEY, CDR2 SVGEGT. This CDR3 region has 14 residues. The CDR3 here is CASSYHTGGNVLTF. The DNA of the CDR3 is TGTGCCAGCAGTTATCATACAGGGGGCAACGTCCTGACTTTC.

CDR3 region: CASSKVPSNSYEQYF. Here the CDR3 DNA reads TGTGCCAGCAGCAAAGTTCCCAGCAACTCCTACGAGCAGTACTTC. This chain links TRBV21-1 with TRBJ2-7. TRBV21-1 is assigned pseudogene status. This CDR3 contains 15 residues.